This is a list of T cell receptor beta chains from one sample in a study of CD8 T cells in Susac syndrome. TCRdb re-called the immunoSEQ multiplex PCR reads with MiXCR, one entry per CDR3 protein. The sample has over 100,000 distinct CDR3 sequences; around 93% are singletons. The sample comprised CD8+ T cells from PBMCs. These receptors were taken from a human donor in good health. The CDR3 runs from the conserved cysteine through the conserved F or W. Fields, in order: CDR3 protein, CDR3 DNA, J gene, V gene, clone size, D gene. The D gene is left open where the match is weak. Only some rows state a clone size, as once, few, many or a class for expanded clones.

cdr3_aa: CSVQGGGEQFF
cdr3_nt: TGCAGCGTCCAGGGGGGAGGTGAGCAGTTCTTC
j_call: TRBJ2-1
v_call: TRBV29-1
clone_size: -
d_call: -

cdr3_aa: CASSQELAPGELFF
cdr3_nt: TGCGCCAGCAGCCAAGAACTAGCACCCGGGGAGCTGTTTTTT
j_call: TRBJ2-2
v_call: TRBV4-3
clone_size: -
d_call: -

cdr3_aa: CASSWSTSDTQYF
cdr3_nt: TGTGCCAGCAGTTGGTCGACTTCAGATACGCAGTATTTT
j_call: TRBJ2-3
v_call: TRBV6-6
clone_size: -
d_call: -

cdr3_aa: CASSLSAAVEQFF
cdr3_nt: TGTGCCAGCAGTTTATCGGCAGCGGTCGAGCAGTTCTTC
j_call: TRBJ2-1
v_call: TRBV12-3/TRBV12-4
clone_size: -
d_call: -

cdr3_aa: CASSSKDRDMNTEAFF
cdr3_nt: TGTGCCAGCTCTTCGAAAGACAGGGACATGAACACTGAAGCTTTCTTT
j_call: TRBJ1-1
v_call: TRBV18
clone_size: -
d_call: TRBD1

cdr3_aa: CASSVWGYNEQFF
cdr3_nt: TGTGCCAGCAGCGTATGGGGTTACAATGAGCAGTTCTTC
j_call: TRBJ2-1
v_call: TRBV9
clone_size: -
d_call: -

cdr3_aa: CSAPQGLHNEQFF
cdr3_nt: TGCAGTGCTCCCCAAGGACTCCACAATGAGCAGTTCTTC
j_call: TRBJ2-1
v_call: TRBV20-1
clone_size: -
d_call: -

cdr3_aa: CASSVDPRGRWTGELFF
cdr3_nt: TGTGCCAGTAGTGTAGACCCCAGGGGTCGGTGGACCGGGGAGCTGTTTTTT
j_call: TRBJ2-2
v_call: TRBV19
clone_size: -
d_call: -

cdr3_aa: CASSYEGQPNYGYTF
cdr3_nt: TGTGCCAGCAGTTACGAGGGGCAGCCTAACTATGGCTACACCTTC
j_call: TRBJ1-2
v_call: TRBV6-2/TRBV6-3
clone_size: -
d_call: -

cdr3_aa: CASSLDGLVAEQYF
cdr3_nt: TGCGCCAGCAGCTTAGACGGTCTCGTCGCCGAGCAGTACTTC
j_call: TRBJ2-7
v_call: TRBV5-1
clone_size: -
d_call: -

cdr3_aa: CATSSVGHQETQYF
cdr3_nt: TGTGCCACCTCCAGCGTCGGACACCAAGAGACCCAGTACTTC
j_call: TRBJ2-5
v_call: TRBV7-9
clone_size: -
d_call: -

cdr3_aa: CASSPTGTPEAFF
cdr3_nt: TGTGCCAGCAGTCCCACCGGGACCCCCGAAGCTTTCTTT
j_call: TRBJ1-1
v_call: TRBV12-3/TRBV12-4
clone_size: -
d_call: -

cdr3_aa: CASSLLPSGIGMNTEAFF
cdr3_nt: TGTGCCAGCAGCTTACTCCCCAGTGGGATTGGGATGAACACTGAAGCTTTCTTT
j_call: TRBJ1-1
v_call: TRBV7-9
clone_size: once
d_call: -

cdr3_aa: CATSVGGRADNEQFF
cdr3_nt: TGTGCCACCAGTGTTGGGGGCAGAGCAGACAATGAGCAGTTCTTC
j_call: TRBJ2-1
v_call: TRBV24-1
clone_size: once
d_call: -

cdr3_aa: CASNSGGRGEGGELFF
cdr3_nt: TGTGCCAGCAATAGCGGGGGACGGGGAGAGGGCGGGGAGCTGTTTTTT
j_call: TRBJ2-2
v_call: TRBV7-8
clone_size: -
d_call: TRBD2

cdr3_aa: CSATNRADQPQHF
cdr3_nt: TGCAGTGCTACCAACAGGGCCGATCAGCCCCAGCATTTT
j_call: TRBJ1-5
v_call: TRBV20-1
clone_size: -
d_call: -

cdr3_aa: CATSAPQGRVNTGELFF
cdr3_nt: TGTGCCACCAGCGCACCACAGGGACGGGTGAACACCGGGGAGCTGTTTTTT
j_call: TRBJ2-2
v_call: TRBV15
clone_size: -
d_call: -

cdr3_aa: CASQGTELRYEQYF
cdr3_nt: TGTGCCAGCCAGGGGACCGAACTACGTTACGAGCAGTACTTC
j_call: TRBJ2-7
v_call: TRBV7-8
clone_size: -
d_call: -

cdr3_aa: CASSSGRRYDMTDTQYF
cdr3_nt: TGTGCCAGCAGTTCCGGACGGCGTTACGACATGACAGATACGCAGTATTTT
j_call: TRBJ2-3
v_call: TRBV28
clone_size: -
d_call: -

cdr3_aa: CASRWDSKFSGANVLTF
cdr3_nt: TGTGCCAGCAGGTGGGACAGTAAATTCTCTGGGGCCAACGTCCTGACTTTC
j_call: TRBJ2-6
v_call: TRBV6-2/TRBV6-3
clone_size: -
d_call: TRBD1

cdr3_aa: CACSQEVYGYTF
cdr3_nt: TGTGCCTGCAGTCAAGAGGTATATGGCTACACCTTC
j_call: TRBJ1-2
v_call: TRBV28
clone_size: -
d_call: -

cdr3_aa: CSAREPSGSKNIQYF
cdr3_nt: TGCAGTGCTAGAGAACCTAGCGGTTCTAAAAACATTCAGTACTTC
j_call: TRBJ2-4
v_call: TRBV20-1
clone_size: -
d_call: TRBD2

cdr3_aa: CASSLDRGFNEKLFF
cdr3_nt: TGCGCCAGCAGCCTCGACAGGGGTTTTAATGAAAAACTGTTTTTT
j_call: TRBJ1-4
v_call: TRBV5-1
clone_size: -
d_call: TRBD1

cdr3_aa: CASSSQGIEYEQYF
cdr3_nt: TGTGCCAGCAGCTCGCAGGGTATCGAATACGAGCAGTACTTC
j_call: TRBJ2-7
v_call: TRBV7-2
clone_size: -
d_call: -

cdr3_aa: CSAGAEGMYNEQFF
cdr3_nt: TGCAGTGCAGGGGCTGAGGGGATGTACAATGAGCAGTTCTTC
j_call: TRBJ2-1
v_call: TRBV20-1
clone_size: -
d_call: -

cdr3_aa: CASSLESSYEQYF
cdr3_nt: TGTGCCAGCAGCTTGGAGTCCTCCTACGAGCAGTACTTC
j_call: TRBJ2-7
v_call: TRBV5-4
clone_size: few
d_call: -

cdr3_aa: CASSDIYTEAFF
cdr3_nt: TGTGCCAGCAGTGATATCTACACTGAAGCTTTCTTT
j_call: TRBJ1-1
v_call: TRBV2
clone_size: once
d_call: -

cdr3_aa: CASSRTGGSYEQYF
cdr3_nt: TGTGCCAGCAGTCGGACAGGGGGCTCCTACGAGCAGTACTTC
j_call: TRBJ2-7
v_call: TRBV6-5
clone_size: -
d_call: TRBD1

cdr3_aa: CASSLGTGSNEAFF
cdr3_nt: TGTGCCAGCAGCTTAGGGACAGGGTCAAATGAAGCTTTCTTT
j_call: TRBJ1-1
v_call: TRBV7-2
clone_size: once
d_call: TRBD1

cdr3_aa: CSARDMAGTWQPQHF
cdr3_nt: TGCAGTGCTAGAGATATGGCAGGGACTTGGCAGCCCCAGCATTTT
j_call: TRBJ1-5
v_call: TRBV20-1
clone_size: -
d_call: -

cdr3_aa: CASSLGQDFYGYTF
cdr3_nt: TGCGCCAGCAGCTTGGGCCAGGATTTCTATGGCTACACCTTC
j_call: TRBJ1-2
v_call: TRBV5-1
clone_size: -
d_call: -

cdr3_aa: CASSQTQATNYGYTF
cdr3_nt: TGTGCCAGCAGCCAGACACAGGCGACCAACTATGGCTACACCTTC
j_call: TRBJ1-2
v_call: TRBV6-5
clone_size: -
d_call: -

cdr3_aa: CSARGTALVGQPQHF
cdr3_nt: TGCAGTGCTAGGGGGACAGCCCTGGTTGGTCAGCCCCAGCATTTT
j_call: TRBJ1-5
v_call: TRBV20-1
clone_size: -
d_call: TRBD1

cdr3_aa: CASSRDRGSNEQYF
cdr3_nt: TGTGCCAGCAGCCGGGACAGGGGTAGTAACGAGCAGTACTTC
j_call: TRBJ2-7
v_call: TRBV27
clone_size: once
d_call: TRBD1

cdr3_aa: CASSQRGPDINSYEQYF
cdr3_nt: TGTGCCAGCAGCCAGAGAGGGCCTGACATTAACTCCTACGAGCAGTACTTC
j_call: TRBJ2-7
v_call: TRBV3-1
clone_size: -
d_call: -

cdr3_aa: CASSYTGGNTIYF
cdr3_nt: TGTGCCAGCAGCTATACGGGAGGAAACACCATATATTTT
j_call: TRBJ1-3
v_call: TRBV6-2/TRBV6-3
clone_size: -
d_call: -

cdr3_aa: CASSAHEETQYF
cdr3_nt: TGCGCCAGCAGCGCCCACGAGGAGACCCAGTACTTC
j_call: TRBJ2-5
v_call: TRBV5-1
clone_size: -
d_call: -